Following are 13 T cell receptor beta chains from one sample sequenced in a study of blood T cell repertoires in COVID-19. Clones were read by immunoSEQ multiplex PCR, and TCRdb kept only the in-frame ones, dropping some. The sample consists of about 370,000 clones, approximately 92% of them appearing once. The sequencing sample was made of PBMCs or T cells enriched from blood (not recorded which). These receptors were taken from a man younger than 35 who had recovered from COVID-19.

This sequence joins TRBV7-2 and TRBJ1-6; D is ambiguous. Per germline, CDR1 SGHTA and CDR2 FQGNSA. This CDR3 has 14 amino acids. The V and J ends lost 3 bases and 1 base respectively, with 4 bases between them. DNA of the CDR3: TGTGCCAGCAGCTTCGGGTCCTATAATTCACCCCTCCACTTT. Translating it yields CASSFGSYNSPLHF.

The chain recombines TRBV6-5 with TRBJ1-1; 9 nucleotides match TRBD1. The V and J ends lost 10 bases and 7 bases, in that order; junction bases with no gene match: 7. The CDR3 is 12 residues long. CDR1 and CDR2 (germline): MNHEY, SVGAGI. The CDR3, as DNA: TGTGCCATCCGGGACAGGGCTGTTGAAGCTTTCTTT. Translating gives CAIRDRAVEAFF.

J is TRBJ2-7 and V is TRBV4-2, with 8 bases identical to TRBD2. Per the germline V gene, CDR1 is LGHNA and CDR2 is YNFKEQ. This CDR3 spans 18 amino acids. V lost 0 bases and J lost 0; bases outside the gene matches: 10. CDR3 coding DNA: TGTGCCAGCAGCCAAGAGATGATGATAGCGGGGCCCTCCTACGAGCAGTACTTC. It encodes CASSQEMMIAGPSYEQYF.

As DNA, the CDR3 is TGTGCCAGCACCGCCGTGGGGCAGGGTCGCACTGAAGCTTTCTTT. Translated: CASTAVGQGRTEAFF. The V call is TRBV6-5, the J call TRBJ1-1, with D possibly matching TRBD1 (5 bases). V was shortened by 7 bases and J by 4 bases, with 19 bases between the two germline ends. This CDR3 comprises 15 residues. Germline V gene lookup returns CDR1 MNHEY and CDR2 SVGAGI.

Written as DNA, the CDR3 is TGCGCCAGCAGCTGGCAGGGTCTAGGAAACAATGAGCAGTTCTTC. Its protein is CASSWQGLGNNEQFF. The genes are TRBV5-1 and TRBJ2-1; D is possibly TRBD1 (5 bases). V dropped 3 bases and J dropped 5 bases, with 15 bases sitting between them. CDR3 length: 15 amino acids. Germline V lookup: CDR1 SGHRS, CDR2 YFSETQ.

This chain links TRBV5-6 with TRBJ1-2, with TRBD1 as a possible D gene (5 bases). The CDR3 covers 18 residues. Germline V lookup: CDR1 SGHDT, CDR2 YYEEEE. Trimming pared 4 bases from V and 5 bases from J, leaving 27 bases between. The CDR3 DNA sequence: TGTGCCAGCAGCGGGGGGTGGACAACAGAGATCAATTCATATGGCTACACCTTC. It codes for CASSGGWTTEINSYGYTF.

This chain links TRBV7-7 with TRBJ2-1; 10 bases align to TRBD2. Trimming cost V 1 base and J 8 bases; bases outside gene matches: 5. Germline V lookup: CDR1 SSHAT, CDR2 FNYEAQ (reference sequence). The CDR3 has 15 amino acids. The CDR3 nucleotides are TGTGCCAGCAGCTTAGGTGGTAGCGGGAGGTATGAGCAGTTCTTC. Protein sequence: CASSLGGSGRYEQFF.

The V call is TRBV2, the J call TRBJ2-3; D is perhaps TRBD1 (6 bases). This CDR3 is 17 amino acids long. CDR1 is SNHLY, CDR2 FYNNEI, per germline. Trimming shortened V by 8 bases and J by 1 base, and 22 bases separated the two germline ends. CDR3 DNA: TGTGCCAGCCGAGCGGAGAGGGGGATTTTGGGCACAGATACGCAGTATTTT. Amino acid sequence: CASRAERGILGTDTQYF.

The chain joins TRBV10-1 to TRBJ1-3; a weak D match, TRBD1 (5 bases). V lost 5 bases and J 8 bases, leaving 13 bases between the germline ends. The CDR3 is 13 residues long. CDR1 is WNHNN, CDR2 SYGVQD, per germline (reference sequence). In DNA form, the CDR3 reads TGCGCCAGCAGTAGCCAGGGCGCGGACACCATATATTTT. Protein: CASSSQGADTIYF.

The chain employs TRBV5-8 and TRBJ2-1; TRBD2 agrees at 9 bases. The CDR3 loop spans 16 amino acids. Trimming cost V 0 bases and J 3 bases; bases outside gene matches: 4. Germline CDR1 and CDR2: SGHTS and YDEGEE. The CDR3 sequence: CASSLGIAGDYNEQFF. The CDR3, as DNA: TGTGCCAGCAGCTTGGGAATAGCGGGGGACTACAATGAGCAGTTCTTC.

This rearrangement joins TRBV28 to TRBJ1-6; possible D gene TRBD1, 5 bases. Trimming left V 2 bases short and J 7 bases short, with 12 bases between. CDR3 size: 15 residues. CDR1 is MDHEN and CDR2 is SYDVKM in the germline V gene. CDR3 DNA sequence: TGTGCCAGCAGTTTAGGAGGGACGGTGAATTCACCCCTCCACTTT. Encoded protein: CASSLGGTVNSPLHF. Variable domain in full (rest from reference TRBV28 and TRBJ1-6): DVKVTQSSRYLVKRTGEKVFLECVQDMDHENMFWYRQDPGLGLRLIYFSYDVKMKEKGDIPEGYSVSREKKERFSLILESASTNQTSMYLCASSLGGTVNSPLHFGNGTRLTVT.

V is TRBV28 and J is TRBJ2-2, with TRBD2 matching 8 bases. The CDR3 loop spans 16 amino acids. Looked up from germline, CDR1 is MDHEN and CDR2 is SYDVKM. Trimming removed 2 bases from V and 3 bases from J; junction bases left unmatched: 5. The CDR3 sequence is CASSLGTSGYTGELFF. DNA for the CDR3: TGTGCCAGCAGTTTAGGTACTAGCGGATACACCGGGGAGCTGTTTTTT.

This chain connects TRBV11-2 to TRBJ1-2; D unclear. This CDR3 has 15 residues. CDR1 SGHAT and CDR2 FQNNGV come from the germline V gene. Between the trimmed V and J ends, which lost 7 bases and 6 bases, there was a span of 21 bases. As DNA, the CDR3 is TGTGCCAGCACCCCCCAACCGGGGTTTCCCCATGGCTACACCTTC. Translated: CASTPQPGFPHGYTF.